The 12 T cell receptor beta chains given below trace back to one sample, sequenced in a study of blood T cell repertoires in COVID-19. The assay was immunoSEQ multiplex PCR, and TCRdb's table has in-frame clones only and misses some. The sample yields fewer than 250,000 clones, around 80% seen once. Sequences were obtained from peripheral blood. The receptors stem from a woman aged 45-65 years with acute or convalescent COVID-19.

The chain links TRBV5-1 to TRBJ2-2; TRBD2 matches at 9 bases. Germline-derived CDR1 and CDR2 are SGHRS and YFSETQ. Unmatched junction bases numbered 1, after V lost 1 base and J lost 3 bases. The CDR3 consists of 15 residues. CDR3 in DNA: TGCGCCAGCAGCTTGACTAGCGGGTACACCGGGGAGCTGTTTTTT. This codes for CASSLTSGYTGELFF. The full variable domain, rest sourced from reference TRBV5-1 and TRBJ2-2, is KAGVTQTPRYLIKTRGQQVTLSCSPISGHRSVSWYQQTPGQGLQFLFEYFSETQRNKGNFPGRFSGRQFSNSRSEMNVSTLELGDSALYLCASSLTSGYTGELFFGEGSRLTVL.

The chain uses TRBV24-1 and TRBJ2-1; D may be TRBD2 (5 bases). V dropped 4 bases and J dropped 15 bases, with 18 bases sitting between them. CDR3 length equals 13 residues. Germline-derived CDR1 and CDR2 are KGHDR and SFDVKD. CDR3 in amino acids: CATSESREEVLFF. DNA for the CDR3: TGTGCCACCAGTGAGTCGAGAGAGGAGGTGCTGTTCTTC.

Here the CDR3 reads CATSRDLQRGTNEKLFF. The DNA of the CDR3 is TGTGCCACCAGCAGAGATCTTCAGCGGGGAACTAATGAAAAACTGTTTTTT. J is TRBJ1-4 and V is TRBV15, with D hard to call. The V end was cut by 0 bases, the J end by 1 base, with 12 bases between. This CDR3 has 17 amino acids. Looked up from germline, CDR1 is LNHNV and CDR2 is YYDKDF (reference sequence).

This chain uses TRBV6-6 with TRBJ1-4; TRBD1 agrees at 8 bases. The CDR3 has 15 residues. CDR1 and CDR2 (germline): MNHNY, SVGAGI (reference sequence). J was trimmed by 2 bases and V by 6 bases; bases with no gene match: 5. The DNA for the CDR3 is TGTGCCAGCAGCCCGGACAGGGCCACTAATGAAAAACTGTTTTTT. It encodes CASSPDRATNEKLFF.

This clone has only one observation. This rearrangement joins TRBV30 to TRBJ1-5; D is ambiguous. This CDR3 comprises 13 residues. Germline V gene sequence: CDR1 GTSNPN, CDR2 SVGIG (reference sequence). Trimming took off 0 bases at V and 4 bases at J, with 7 bases between the two ends. The CDR3 spells CAWSVTTNQPQHF. Here the CDR3 DNA reads TGTGCCTGGAGTGTAACTACGAATCAGCCCCAGCATTTT. Full variable domain (remainder filled in from reference TRBV30 and TRBJ1-5): SQTIHQWPATLVQPVGSPLSLECTVEGTSNPNLYWYRQAAGRGLQLLFYSVGIGQISSEVPQNLSASRPQDRQFILSSKKLLLSDSGFYLCAWSVTTNQPQHFGDGTRLSIL.

The gene calls are TRBV19 and TRBJ1-2; D is unresolved. The CDR3 runs 13 residues. In germline, CDR1 is LNHDA, CDR2 SQIVND (reference sequence). Between the trimmed V and J ends, which lost 5 bases and 5 bases, there was a span of 12 bases. CDR3 bases: TGTGCCAGTAGTGTTGAGCCGAAATATGGCTACACCTTC. Translated: CASSVEPKYGYTF.

The chain couples TRBV5-1 to TRBJ1-1; D not certain. V lost 1 base to trimming and J lost 1 base, with 8 bases between them. Looked up from germline, CDR1 is SGHRS and CDR2 is YFSETQ. The CDR3 is 14 residues long. The CDR3 sequence is CASSLITANTEAFF. The CDR3 DNA sequence: TGCGCCAGCAGCTTGATAACAGCGAACACTGAAGCTTTCTTT. Using reference TRBV5-1 and TRBJ1-1 for the parts outside the CDR3, the full variable domain is KAGVTQTPRYLIKTRGQQVTLSCSPISGHRSVSWYQQTPGQGLQFLFEYFSETQRNKGNFPGRFSGRQFSNSRSEMNVSTLELGDSALYLCASSLITANTEAFFGQGTRLTVV.

This rearrangement joins TRBV11-2 to TRBJ2-7, with 7 bases identical to TRBD1. The CDR3 contains 13 residues. With 3 bases clipped from V and 6 bases from J, the junction kept 5 bases outside the gene matches. Per germline, CDR1 SGHAT and CDR2 FQNNGV. The CDR3 sequence: CASSFARGSEQYF. CDR3 sequence (DNA): TGTGCCAGCAGCTTCGCCAGGGGGAGCGAGCAGTACTTC.

The chain couples TRBV30 to TRBJ1-6; D remains unclear. The length of the CDR3 is 13 residues. Germline assignment: CDR1 GTSNPN and CDR2 SVGIG (reference sequence). V gave up 2 bases and J gave up 7 bases, with 9 bases separating them. Here the CDR3 reads CAWSPGGNSPLHF. CDR3 DNA sequence: TGTGCCTGGAGTCCAGGTGGAAATTCACCCCTCCACTTT. The variable domain in full, with the rest retrieved from reference TRBV30 and TRBJ1-6, is SQTIHQWPATLVQPVGSPLSLECTVEGTSNPNLYWYRQAAGRGLQLLFYSVGIGQISSEVPQNLSASRPQDRQFILSSKKLLLSDSGFYLCAWSPGGNSPLHFGNGTRLTVT.

This chain links TRBV19 with TRBJ2-5, with TRBD1 as a possible D gene (6 bases). CDR1 is LNHDA and CDR2 is SQIVND in the germline V gene (reference sequence). Trimming removed 7 bases from V and 1 base from J, with 16 bases in between. This CDR3 is 15 amino acids long. The CDR3 DNA reads TGTGCCAGTAACTCCGGGACACCTCGCCAAGAGACCCAGTACTTC. Encoded protein: CASNSGTPRQETQYF.

This chain links TRBV3-1 (or the pseudogene TRBV3-2) with TRBJ2-3; no reliable D call. CDR1 is LGHDT and CDR2 is YNNKEL in the germline V gene (reference sequence). Trimming took 1 base from V and 4 from J, leaving 18 bases between them. This CDR3 has 17 residues. In DNA form, the CDR3 reads TGTGCCAGCAGCCAAGTCTATAAAGCTCAGGCCCCAGATACGCAGTATTTT. This translates into CASSQVYKAQAPDTQYF.

The V and J genes are TRBV2 and TRBJ1-3; perhaps TRBD1 as D (6 bases). Germline CDR1 SNHLY, CDR2 FYNNEI. There are 16 residues in the CDR3. Trimming took 1 base from V and 0 from J, leaving 10 bases between them. DNA of the CDR3: TGTGCCAGCAGTGAAGGGGGGCCGAGCTCTGGAAACACCATATATTTT. Translation: CASSEGGPSSGNTIYF.